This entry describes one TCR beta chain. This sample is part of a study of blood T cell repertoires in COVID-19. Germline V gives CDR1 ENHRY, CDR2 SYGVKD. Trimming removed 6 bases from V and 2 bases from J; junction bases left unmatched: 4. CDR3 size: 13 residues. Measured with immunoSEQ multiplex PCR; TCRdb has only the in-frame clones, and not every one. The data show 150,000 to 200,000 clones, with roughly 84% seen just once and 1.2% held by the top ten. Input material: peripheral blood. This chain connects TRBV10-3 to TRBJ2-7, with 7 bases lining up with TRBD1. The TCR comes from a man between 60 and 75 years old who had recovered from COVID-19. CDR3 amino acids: CAISSGTAYEQYF. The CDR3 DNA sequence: TGTGCCATCAGCTCCGGGACAGCCTACGAGCAGTACTTC.